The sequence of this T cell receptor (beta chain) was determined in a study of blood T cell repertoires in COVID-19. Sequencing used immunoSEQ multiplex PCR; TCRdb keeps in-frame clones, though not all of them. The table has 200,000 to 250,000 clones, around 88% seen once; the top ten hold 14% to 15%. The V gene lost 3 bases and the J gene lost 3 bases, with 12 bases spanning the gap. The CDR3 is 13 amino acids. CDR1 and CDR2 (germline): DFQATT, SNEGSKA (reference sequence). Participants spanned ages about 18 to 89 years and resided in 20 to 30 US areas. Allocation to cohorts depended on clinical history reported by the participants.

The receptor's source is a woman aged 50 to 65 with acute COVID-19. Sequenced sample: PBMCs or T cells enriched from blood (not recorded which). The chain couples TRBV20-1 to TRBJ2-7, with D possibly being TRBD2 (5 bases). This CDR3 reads CSASRGSRYEQYF. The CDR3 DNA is TGCAGTGCTAGTCGAGGGAGTCGCTACGAGCAGTACTTC.